This T cell receptor beta chain was sequenced for a study of CXCR3-negative and CXCR3-positive naive CD8 T cells (dated by TCRdb to 2018 to 2020). Some background on the complete study: In total, some 140 million TRB reads were obtained, which works out to roughly 1.5 +/- 0.3 million reads per library. For the TRBV-TRBJ cluster analysis, the naive subsets came from 5 donors, while the memory cells came from 3 donors. Diversity and physicochemical repertoire analyses were performed on about a dozen donors pooled from two independent experiments. The investigation overall reported the following: Naive CXCR3-negative and CXCR3-positive cells from the same donor showed similar TRBV-TRBJ usage, whereas memory cells showed distinct patterns. Compared with CXCR3-negative naive cells, CXCR3-positive naive cells had TRB CDR3s with higher hydrophobicity (lower Kidera factor 4), lower energy, and higher strength and volume indices. Because surface CD5, which is linked to self-reactivity in mice, was comparable between the naive subsets, TCR interaction strength was also inferred from the physicochemical properties of TRB CDR3s. Both naive subsets had comparably high repertoire diversity, while memory CD8+ T cells had much lower repertoire diversity. Freshly isolated PBMCs were used for most assays because CXCR3 expression went down partially after cryopreservation.

For each CD8+ T cell subset, flow sorting was done in triplicate, and a few hundred thousand cells per subset went directly into RLT lysis buffer. To exclude memory contaminants, naive CD8+ T cells were stringently defined as CD45RO-CCR7+CD27+CD95-. Peripheral blood mononuclear cells were isolated from buffy coats by standard density gradient centrifugation. Naive CXCR3-negative and CXCR3-positive CD8+ T cells were flow-sorted using a FACSAria III. An RNeasy Mini Kit was used to extract total RNA from the sorted cells. Reads for this sample came from a NextSeq 550. The Human TCR Profiling Kit (MiLaboratory) was used to make UMI-labeled 5' RACE TRB cDNA libraries. cDNA synthesis used the entire amount of extracted RNA, and PCR amplification then used the entire amount of cDNA produced. Libraries were prepared in parallel using an identical number of PCR cycles. From the authors' description of their analysis: With a minimum of two reads required per UMI, MIGEC and MiXCR pulled out about 50,000 +/- 10,000 unique UMI-labeled TRB cDNA molecules from each library. Each library averaged around 40,000 +/- 10,000 functional in-frame TRB CDR3 nucleotide clonotypes without stop codons. After each sample was downsampled to 5000 UMI-labeled TRB molecules, VDJtools was used to calculate diversity metrics such as normalized Shannon-Wiener and Chao1. Clonotype-size-weighted physicochemical properties of the central five CDR3 residues (interaction energy, strength, volume and Kidera factor 4) were computed in VDJtools. TCRdb reprocessed the reads, reporting each CDR3 protein sequence once and no DNA. The V and J calls and clone size come from TCRdb's table, not from the authors' own analysis. This sample's table carries roughly 80,000 distinct CDR3 sequences. Around 0.62% of the sample is taken by the ten largest.

Looking up the germline V gene yields CDR1 MDHEN and CDR2 SYDVKM. From the cysteine up to the phenylalanine, the CDR3 has a length of 14 residues. Nucleotide data are not available. In regard to this clonotype: Its antigen is unknown.

Sequenced sample: naive CXCR3+ CD8+ T cells from blood. According to the study, the label for this sample's cell subset or site signals: CD45RO-CCR7+CD27+CD95- naive CD8+ T cells expressing CXCR3 (TNR3+). The chain is encoded by TRBV28 joined to TRBJ2-5; no DNA is available, so the TRBD1 call from TCRdb remains unchecked. This receptor was taken from a human donor in good health. Some clones in this sample may be carry-over from other donors' samples. The CDR3 has the sequence CASSSYREQETQYF.